This note documents a single TCR beta chain sequence. One junction end disagrees with the germline gene, perhaps due to a read error. The CDR3 runs to 14 residues. CDR1 and CDR2 (germline): SGHTA, FQGNSA. The data derive from a study of blood T cell repertoires in COVID-19. Study overall: Acute-phase and convalescent COVID-19 samples originated in the United States, Italy and Spain.

Profiling relied on immunoSEQ multiplex PCR, and the TCRdb table lists in-frame clones only, not all of them. This sample yields some 250,000 clones, of which more than 75% are seen a single time; 0.99% belongs to the top ten. The genes are TRBV7-2 and TRBJ1-2; 9 bases fit TRBD1. The sequenced sample consisted of peripheral blood. This TCR was recovered from a woman in her thirties or forties who had recovered from COVID-19. CDR3: CASSLSNGQGPPLF. The DNA of the CDR3 is TGTGCCAGCAGCCTTTCGAACGGACAGGGGCCCCCCCTCTTC.